The TCR beta chain under discussion was sequenced for a study of blood T cell repertoires in COVID-19. Study-level information: Material from acute and convalescent COVID-19 was sourced from the United States, Italy and Spain. T cells, B-cell-depleted T cells, or PBMCs provided the cDNA or gDNA that served as material.

The method was immunoSEQ multiplex PCR; TCRdb's version includes in-frame clones alone and lacks a portion of them. Counted here are 25,000 to 35,000 clones, over 75% occurring once; the ten biggest clones make up 7.8%. Trimming shortened V by 5 bases and J by 3 bases, and 15 bases separated the two germline ends. The CDR3 extends over 14 amino acids. Germline assignment: CDR1 SGHRS and CDR2 YFSETQ. The V gene is TRBV5-1, the J gene TRBJ2-7; a weak D match, TRBD2 (5 bases). The receptor was isolated from a woman aged 70 to 79 with active or convalescent COVID-19. The sample comprised peripheral blood. For the CDR3, the DNA is TGCGCCAGCAGGTTCCTCACCGGGAACTACGAGCAGTACTTC. Its translation is CASRFLTGNYEQYF. Looking up the rest from reference TRBV5-1 and TRBJ2-7 gives the full variable domain: KAGVTQTPRYLIKTRGQQVTLSCSPISGHRSVSWYQQTPGQGLQFLFEYFSETQRNKGNFPGRFSGRQFSNSRSEMNVSTLELGDSALYLCASRFLTGNYEQYFGPGTRLTVT.